This is a list of T cell receptor beta chains from one sample in a study of spatial heterogeneity in lung cancer. Each CDR3 protein gets one entry after TCRdb re-called the 5' RACE reads with MiXCR. The sample lists some 41,000 distinct CDR3 sequences; 6.5% to 8% were seen once. Sequenced material: PBMCs, taken at surgery. Receptors originate from a female donor with early-stage non-small cell lung cancer. CDR3s leave out the opening cysteine and the closing phenylalanine or tryptophan.

J gene: TRBJ2-5; V gene: TRBV6-2/TRBV6-3; CDR3 protein: ASSYRSPQETQY
J gene: TRBJ2-3; V gene: TRBV29-1; CDR3 protein: SVVTASTDTQY
J gene: TRBJ2-7; V gene: TRBV6-1; CDR3 protein: ASSPRQGPYEQY
J gene: TRBJ1-5; V gene: TRBV21-1; CDR3 protein: ASSKLVDSNQPQH
J gene: TRBJ1-6; V gene: TRBV7-9; CDR3 protein: ASSSDGLDSPLH
J gene: TRBJ1-2; V gene: TRBV19; CDR3 protein: ASRPGTGGNYGYT
J gene: TRBJ1-1; V gene: TRBV27; CDR3 protein: ASSPYLTGSNTEAF
J gene: TRBJ1-6; V gene: TRBV7-2; CDR3 protein: ASSLGWQGANYNSPLH
J gene: TRBJ1-5; V gene: TRBV3-1; CDR3 protein: ASSQIGGYSNQPQH
J gene: TRBJ2-1; V gene: TRBV6-2/TRBV6-3; CDR3 protein: ASSTPHKYNEQF
J gene: TRBJ1-3; V gene: TRBV28; CDR3 protein: ASRLQGAGNTIY
J gene: TRBJ2-7; V gene: TRBV24-1; CDR3 protein: ATSDSGEAPYEQY
J gene: TRBJ1-1; V gene: TRBV25-1; CDR3 protein: ASSEWTGKGTEAF
J gene: TRBJ2-7; V gene: TRBV4-1; CDR3 protein: ASSRELSSYEQY
J gene: TRBJ1-6; V gene: TRBV7-2; CDR3 protein: ASSLVAGWDSPLH
J gene: TRBJ2-3; V gene: TRBV7-9; CDR3 protein: ASSLGIAGGPSDTQY
J gene: TRBJ1-5; V gene: TRBV7-9; CDR3 protein: ASSPTGTGYQPQH
J gene: TRBJ2-5; V gene: TRBV18; CDR3 protein: ASSLGTSGTEETQY
J gene: TRBJ1-3; V gene: TRBV10-2; CDR3 protein: ASGVQPRTIY
J gene: TRBJ2-5; V gene: TRBV4-2; CDR3 protein: ASSPASGQGGETQY
J gene: TRBJ1-4; V gene: TRBV4-3; CDR3 protein: ASSQDRDGET
J gene: TRBJ2-1; V gene: TRBV6-1; CDR3 protein: ASSPAGTDLDEQF
J gene: TRBJ2-5; V gene: TRBV5-1; CDR3 protein: ASSEPARETQY
J gene: TRBJ2-3; V gene: TRBV30; CDR3 protein: AWSVQGAQDTQY
J gene: TRBJ1-5; V gene: TRBV2; CDR3 protein: ASSGRGYVQPQH
J gene: TRBJ1-4; V gene: TRBV28; CDR3 protein: ASSLPRTGMVGKLF
J gene: TRBJ1-3; V gene: TRBV18; CDR3 protein: AGSPSGSSAGNTIY
J gene: TRBJ2-2; V gene: TRBV11-2; CDR3 protein: ASAISGGAIGELF
J gene: TRBJ1-5; V gene: TRBV12-3/TRBV12-4; CDR3 protein: ASSPSGTPTWEPQH
J gene: TRBJ2-1; V gene: TRBV5-1; CDR3 protein: ASSSGTTYNEQF
J gene: TRBJ1-2; V gene: TRBV28; CDR3 protein: ASTLTGARGYGYT
J gene: TRBJ1-1; V gene: TRBV6-2/TRBV6-3; CDR3 protein: ASNIQGSTEAF
J gene: TRBJ1-1; V gene: TRBV5-6; CDR3 protein: ASSRTLYQDSEAF
J gene: TRBJ2-5; V gene: TRBV7-8; CDR3 protein: ASSPDRVDTETQY
J gene: TRBJ2-7; V gene: TRBV20-1; CDR3 protein: SARGAGAYEQY
J gene: TRBJ1-1; V gene: TRBV20-1; CDR3 protein: SARDRGPLNTEAF
J gene: TRBJ2-3; V gene: TRBV7-2; CDR3 protein: ASSFPSGSTDTQY
J gene: TRBJ2-5; V gene: TRBV11-3; CDR3 protein: ASTTSGGLPRETQY
J gene: TRBJ2-1; V gene: TRBV24-1; CDR3 protein: ATSRSGGAVNEQF
J gene: TRBJ2-5; V gene: TRBV10-3; CDR3 protein: AIRETGTQETQY
J gene: TRBJ2-1; V gene: TRBV2; CDR3 protein: ASTGLKVKGEQF
J gene: TRBJ2-3; V gene: TRBV7-2; CDR3 protein: ASSFQTLLTDTQY
J gene: TRBJ2-1; V gene: TRBV7-9; CDR3 protein: ASSLDGGNNEQF
J gene: TRBJ1-3; V gene: TRBV6-5; CDR3 protein: ASSFDTSSGNTIY
J gene: TRBJ2-4; V gene: TRBV6-5; CDR3 protein: ASSYSPRLSSQNIQY
J gene: TRBJ1-1; V gene: TRBV2; CDR3 protein: ASIYLNTEAF
J gene: TRBJ1-1; V gene: TRBV20-1; CDR3 protein: SASGDRELLV
J gene: TRBJ2-7; V gene: TRBV6-5; CDR3 protein: ASSQGLSSYEQY
J gene: TRBJ2-7; V gene: TRBV14; CDR3 protein: ASSQDWDSYEQY
J gene: TRBJ1-1; V gene: TRBV7-2; CDR3 protein: ASSRATGQLTEAF
J gene: TRBJ2-7; V gene: TRBV20-1; CDR3 protein: SARASYEQY
J gene: TRBJ1-5; V gene: TRBV4-1; CDR3 protein: ASSIRGPPPQH
J gene: TRBJ1-1; V gene: TRBV3-1; CDR3 protein: ASSPSGGSTEAF
J gene: TRBJ2-7; V gene: TRBV5-4; CDR3 protein: ASSHGTSLSYEQY
J gene: TRBJ2-7; V gene: TRBV19; CDR3 protein: ASPKPGPPPYEQY
J gene: TRBJ2-2; V gene: TRBV2; CDR3 protein: ASNFVPTGELF
J gene: TRBJ2-4; V gene: TRBV19; CDR3 protein: ASRTGQLGIQY
J gene: TRBJ1-5; V gene: TRBV20-1; CDR3 protein: SARTDSNQPQH
J gene: TRBJ1-5; V gene: TRBV14; CDR3 protein: ASSQEENRDCQPQH
J gene: TRBJ2-2; V gene: TRBV28; CDR3 protein: ASSFSSNSNTGELF